Below, 2 T cell receptor beta chains from the same sample are listed, as sequenced in a study of blood T cell repertoires in COVID-19. Libraries were prepared by immunoSEQ multiplex PCR; TCRdb keeps only in-frame clonotypes and omits some of them. The data contain about 310,000 clones, over 75% of them seen just once; the ten biggest clones take up 1%. Specimen: peripheral blood. The receptors were sampled from a man aged 50-59 years with active or convalescent COVID-19.

The chain carries TRBV11-1 and TRBJ2-5, with 7 bases matching TRBD2. This CDR3 region has 14 residues. CDR1 and CDR2 from the germline V gene are SGHAT and FQDESV (reference sequence). Losses at the gene ends were 1 base for V and 4 bases for J; bases not matched to a gene: 3. CDR3 sequence (DNA): TGTGCCAGCAGCTTAGGCGGACTAGGAGAGACCCAGTACTTC. Its translation: CASSLGGLGETQYF.

This chain links TRBV12-5 with TRBJ2-7, with no clear D. Deletions cut 0 bases from V and 3 bases from J, with 21 bases between. The CDR3 extends over 18 amino acids. CDR1 is LGHNT, CDR2 FRNRAP, per germline. CDR3 in amino acids: CASGLVLKLCGYHYEQYF. The DNA of the CDR3 is TGTGCTAGTGGTTTGGTACTTAAACTGTGCGGATACCACTACGAGCAGTACTTC. The whole variable domain, remainder taken from reference TRBV12-5 and TRBJ2-7, is DARVTQTPRHKVTEMGQEVTMRCQPILGHNTVFWYRQTMMQGLELLAYFRNRAPLDDSGMPKDRFSAEMPDATLATLKIQPSEPRDSAVYFCASGLVLKLCGYHYEQYFGPGTRLTVT.